This section outlines one T cell receptor (beta chain) sequence together with its context. What it recognizes is unknown. This specimen belongs to a study of cytotoxic CD8 clonotypes in ibrutinib-treated CLL. General study findings and limits: At progression, clonality fell back toward baseline after rising at ibrutinib response.

The CDR3 is 17 residues long. TCRdb keeps only in-frame clones here, not all; method: immunoSEQ multiplex PCR. The sample lists about 200,000 clones; just over 70% were seen once. The gene calls are TRBV21-1 and TRBJ1-4; the table's D call, TRBD1, has no DNA check behind it. TRBV21-1 is flagged as a pseudogene. Here the sequenced sample was PBMCs, taken after 12 months of ibrutinib treatment. The TCR comes from a human donor with chronic lymphocytic leukemia. The CDR3 sequence: CASSKDTRQELFGELFF. CDR3 coding DNA: TGTGCCAGCAGCAAAGATACGCGACAGGAACTTTTCGGGGAACTGTTTTTT.